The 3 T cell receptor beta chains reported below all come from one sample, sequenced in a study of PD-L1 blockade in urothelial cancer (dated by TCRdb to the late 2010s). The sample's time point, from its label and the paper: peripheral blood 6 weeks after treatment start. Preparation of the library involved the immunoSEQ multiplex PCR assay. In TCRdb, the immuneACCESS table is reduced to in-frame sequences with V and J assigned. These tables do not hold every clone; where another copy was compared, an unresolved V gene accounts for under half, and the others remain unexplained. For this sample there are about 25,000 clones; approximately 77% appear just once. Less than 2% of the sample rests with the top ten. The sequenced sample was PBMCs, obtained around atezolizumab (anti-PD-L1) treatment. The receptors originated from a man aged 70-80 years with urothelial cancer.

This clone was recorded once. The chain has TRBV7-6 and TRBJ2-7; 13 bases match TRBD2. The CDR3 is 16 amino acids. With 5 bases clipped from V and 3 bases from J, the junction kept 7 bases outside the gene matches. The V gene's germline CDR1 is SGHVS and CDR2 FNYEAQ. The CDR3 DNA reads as TGTGCCAGCAGCCCACGACGGACTAGCGGGGGCTACGAGCAGTACTTC. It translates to CASSPRRTSGGYEQYF.

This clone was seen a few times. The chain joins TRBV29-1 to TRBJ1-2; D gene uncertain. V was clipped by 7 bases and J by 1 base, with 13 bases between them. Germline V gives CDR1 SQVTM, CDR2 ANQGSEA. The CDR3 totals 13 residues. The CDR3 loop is CSARSGVNYGYTF. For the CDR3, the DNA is TGCAGCGCTCGGTCAGGTGTTAACTATGGCTACACCTTC.

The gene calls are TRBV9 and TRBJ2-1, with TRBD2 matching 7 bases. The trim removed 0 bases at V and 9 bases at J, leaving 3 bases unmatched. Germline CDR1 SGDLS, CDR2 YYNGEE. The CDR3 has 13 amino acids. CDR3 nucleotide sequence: TGTGCCAGCAGCGTAGGGTCTAGCGGTGAGCAGTTCTTC. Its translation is CASSVGSSGEQFF.